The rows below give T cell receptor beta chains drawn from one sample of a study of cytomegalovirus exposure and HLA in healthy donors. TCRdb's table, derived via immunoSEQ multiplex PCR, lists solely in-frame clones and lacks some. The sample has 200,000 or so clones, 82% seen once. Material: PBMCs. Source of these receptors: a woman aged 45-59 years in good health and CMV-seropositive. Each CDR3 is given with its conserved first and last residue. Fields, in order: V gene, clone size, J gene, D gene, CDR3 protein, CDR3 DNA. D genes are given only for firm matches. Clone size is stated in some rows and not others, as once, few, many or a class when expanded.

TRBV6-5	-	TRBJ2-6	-	CASRHEGGANGLTF	TGTGCCAGCAGGCACGAGGGCGGGGCCAACGGCCTGACTTTC
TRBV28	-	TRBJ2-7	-	CASSLSYYEQYF	TGTGCCAGCAGTTTATCCTACTACGAGCAGTACTTC
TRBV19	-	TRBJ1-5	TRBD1	CASSIGSGGFRQPQHF	TGTGCCAGTAGTATAGGTTCAGGGGGCTTCAGACAGCCCCAGCATTTT
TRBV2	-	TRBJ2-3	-	CASSRSGSTDTQYF	TGTGCCAGCTCTCGTAGCGGCAGCACAGATACGCAGTATTTT
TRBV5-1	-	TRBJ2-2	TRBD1	CASSMNRGRTGELFF	TGCGCCAGCAGCATGAACAGGGGGCGGACCGGGGAGCTGTTTTTT
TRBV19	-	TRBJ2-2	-	CASSTVRGGELFF	TGTGCCAGTAGTACAGTACGGGGCGGGGAGCTGTTTTTT
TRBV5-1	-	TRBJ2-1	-	CASSLATSSGSSYNEQFF	TGCGCCAGCAGCTTGGCCACCAGTAGCGGATCCTCCTACAATGAGCAGTTCTTC
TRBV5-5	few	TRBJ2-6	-	CASGIRGTGANVLTF	TGTGCCAGTGGCATCAGGGGTACTGGGGCCAACGTCCTGACTTTC
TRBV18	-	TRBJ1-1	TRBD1	CASSPQQGRNTEAFF	TGTGCCAGCTCACCACAACAGGGGCGGAACACTGAAGCTTTCTTT
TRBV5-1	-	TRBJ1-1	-	CASSLDSESTEAFF	TGCGCCAGCAGCTTGGATTCGGAGAGCACTGAAGCTTTCTTT
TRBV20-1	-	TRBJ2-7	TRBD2	CSASGLAGGYF	TGCAGTGCTTCAGGACTAGCGGGAGGGTACTTC
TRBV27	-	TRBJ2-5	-	CASSHRQETQYF	TGTGCCAGCAGCCACCGGCAAGAGACCCAGTACTTC
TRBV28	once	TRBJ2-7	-	CASSLTRNYEQYF	TGTGCCAGCAGTTTGACGAGGAACTACGAGCAGTACTTC
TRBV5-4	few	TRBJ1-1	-	CASSLDSNTEAFF	TGTGCCAGCAGCTTGGACTCAAACACTGAAGCTTTCTTT
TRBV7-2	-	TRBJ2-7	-	CASSEQLYEQYF	TGTGCCAGCAGCGAACAGCTCTACGAGCAGTACTTC
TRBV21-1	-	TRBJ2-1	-	CASSKLAGLFF	TGTGCCAGCAGCAAACTAGCGGGATTGTTCTTC
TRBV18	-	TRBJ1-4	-	CASSPRVIGESEKLFF	TGTGCCAGCTCACCACGGGTGATCGGGGAGTCTGAAAAACTGTTTTTT
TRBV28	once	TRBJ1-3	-	CASGESSGNTIYF	TGTGCCAGCGGGGAGAGCTCTGGAAACACCATATATTTT